The entry below describes one T cell receptor (beta chain). Its antigen remains unidentified. Per-nucleotide qualities are absent, and no much larger clonotype sits a single base away. Trimming costs V 4 bases and J 8 bases, and their ends lie 14 bases apart. Based on the germline V gene (reference sequence), the CDR1 and CDR2 sequences are GTSNPN and SVGIG. From the cysteine up to the phenylalanine, the CDR3 has a length of 12 residues. CDR3 DNA is the only sequence kept; it has 36 bases, read in frame from the first base. The receptor library was made with multiplex PCR. TCRdb records Illumina HiSeq 4000 as the sequencer. To build TCR beta libraries, CDR3 regions were amplified by Arm-PCR using iRepertoire HTBI primers. PCR products were gel purified before sequencing. The original pipeline was this. A total of roughly 58 TRBV and about 13 TRBJ segments were identified across samples and were used for gene usage analysis of CDR3 amino acid clonotypes. Filtered high-quality paired reads were merged into contigs using COPE and FqMerger. BLAST was used to align contigs to IMGT TRBV, TRBD and TRBJ reference genes, and CDR3 was defined according to IMGT. Highly expanded clones were defined as clonotypes with a frequency above 0.1%. Shannon entropy served as the measure of repertoire diversity, while the Gini coefficient captured V-J evenness. A clonotype was considered public if more than one individual shared it. TCRdb passed the public sequencing reads through fastp at Q25 and MiXCR, retaining productive beta sequences. Duplicate CDR3 protein sequences are folded into a single record with the most common DNA and genes. The V and J calls come from TCRdb's annotation, not from the publication. The table for this sample lists roughly 500,000 distinct CDR3 sequences; around a fifth of them were counted only once. 13% of the sample lies in the top ten.

Interpreted using the paper, the time point label stands for: persistent/refractory GD, antithyroid drugs over 5 years with positive TRAb. For both TCR sequencing and RNA sequencing, RNA was extracted from PBMCs using TRIzol. Graves' disease was diagnosed according to American Thyroid Association guidelines. Patients for the study were recruited at an endocrinology department in Xi'an, China. Each patient gave about 10 milliliters of peripheral blood, collected in an EDTA anticoagulant tube. Ficoll Paque Plus density gradient separation was used to isolate PBMCs, and no additional T cell sorting was done. An Agilent 2100 Bioanalyzer and agarose gel were used to check RNA quality, while a NanoDrop 2000 measured RNA concentration. The data were obtained in a study of regulatory T cells in long-lasting Graves disease (dated by TCRdb to the early 2020s). Turning to the overall study: To count as having persistent Graves' disease, a patient had to have received antithyroid drug treatment for over 5 years with TSH receptor autoantibodies remaining persistently positive. Patients with persistent Graves' disease were compared with patients with newly diagnosed Graves' disease using TCR sequencing and RNA sequencing of peripheral blood. The study took place in China and was registered as a clinical trial. TCR sequencing covered some 13 persistent and some 20 newly diagnosed Graves' disease patients, some 33 samples in total. In the clinical cohort, patients with persistent Graves' disease had used antithyroid drugs for an average of roughly ten years. Broad study findings and their caveats: The authors noted that the small sample size was a limitation that may lower accuracy. Only the TCR beta chain was sequenced and analyzed. Compared with newly diagnosed patients, persistent Graves' disease patients had lower TCR Shannon entropy and fewer highly expanded clones, which suggests clonal expansion. Preferential use of TRBV28, TRBJ1-2 and TRBJ2-5 was observed in persistent disease, whereas TRBV20-1 and TRBJ2-1 were favored in newly diagnosed disease. Persistent patients shared more public clonotypes among themselves (around 3,000) than newly diagnosed patients did (approximately 970). The study examined only peripheral blood because the primary lesion, thyroid tissue, could not be accessed.

In this chain, TRBV30 is recombined with TRBJ1-2; the D gene is perhaps TRBD1, on 5 matching bases. The TCR comes from a female donor with Graves disease. The starting material was peripheral blood mononuclear cells (PBMCs), obtained when the disease was refractory, from a patient treated with antithyroid drugs. CDR3 protein: CAWNTGDRGYTF. The nucleotide sequence reads TGTGCCTGGAATACGGGGGATCGGGGCTACACCTTC.